Following are 21 T cell receptor beta chains from one sample sequenced in a study of blood T cell repertoires in COVID-19. Here immunoSEQ multiplex PCR was the method, and the copy in TCRdb shows in-frame clones only, minus some. The sample lists some 75,000 clones; around 90% were seen once. The material sequenced was peripheral blood. These receptors originate from a human donor in a cohort sampled during active COVID-19.

On this clone: A junction boundary mismatches the germline segment, possibly from a read error. The genes are TRBV27 and TRBJ1-2, with 9 bases matching TRBD1. This CDR3 is built from 14 residues. Germline CDR1 and CDR2: MNHEY and SMNVEV (reference sequence). The DNA for the CDR3 is TGTGCCAGCAGTTCCGACAGGGGGACCTATCGCTACACCTTC. This sequence encodes CASSSDRGTYRYTF.

V usage is TRBV7-8 and J usage is TRBJ2-5; TRBD1 is a possible D gene (6 bases). This CDR3 has 14 amino acids. Germline CDR1 SGHVS, CDR2 FQNEAQ. V was trimmed by 4 bases and J by 2 bases, leaving 11 bases between them. CDR3 DNA sequence: TGTGCCAGCAGCTGGGGACAAGCTCAAGAGACCCAGTACTTC. Its translation is CASSWGQAQETQYF.

This chain connects TRBV24-1 to TRBJ1-1; D is undetermined. The ends were cut back, 5 bases at V and 4 bases at J, with 10 bases in the middle. CDR1 is KGHDR, CDR2 SFDVKD, per germline. CDR3 length: 13 residues. CDR3 sequence: CATSGPRSTEAFF. The CDR3 DNA sequence: TGTGCCACCAGTGGACCGAGGAGCACTGAAGCTTTCTTT.

The rearrangement links TRBV11-2 to TRBJ2-7; TRBD1 matches 9 bases. The CDR3 is made up of 14 amino acids. V lost 3 bases and J lost 6; bases outside the gene matches: 6. Looked up from germline, CDR1 is SGHAT and CDR2 is FQNNGV. CDR3 residues: CASSFLSGQGEQYF. CDR3 nucleotide sequence: TGTGCCAGCAGCTTCCTATCGGGACAGGGCGAGCAGTACTTC.

The genes are TRBV18 and TRBJ1-2, with 8 positions matching TRBD1. The CDR3 sequence is 15 residues long. Losses at the gene ends were 7 bases for V and 0 bases for J; bases not matched to a gene: 7. Looked up from germline, CDR1 is KGHSH and CDR2 is LQKENI. In nucleotides, the CDR3 is TGTGCCAGCTTAGAGACAGGGGTACCTAACTATGGCTACACCTTC. Translating it yields CASLETGVPNYGYTF.

V is TRBV12-3 or TRBV12-4 and J is TRBJ1-2; a weak D match, TRBD1 (6 bases). The germline V and J ends were trimmed by 6 bases and 5 bases, with 10 bases remaining between them. The length of the CDR3 is 12 residues. The CDR3: CASRTGTYGYTF. The CDR3 nucleotides are TGTGCCAGCAGGACCGGGACATATGGCTACACCTTC.

The J gene is TRBJ1-5, the V gene TRBV15; perhaps TRBD1 as D (6 bases). V dropped 1 base and J dropped 0 bases, with 10 bases sitting between them. The germline V gene has CDR1 LNHNV and CDR2 YYDKDF (reference sequence). This CDR3 is 16 amino acids long. Written as DNA, the CDR3 is TGTGCCACCAGCAGAGCACAGGGATATAGCAATCAGCCCCAGCATTTT. It yields the protein CATSRAQGYSNQPQHF.

The chain employs TRBV5-4 and TRBJ1-5, with a possible D match to TRBD1 (6 bases). The V gene lost 0 bases and the J gene lost 2 bases, with 6 bases spanning the gap. Looked up from germline, CDR1 is SGHNT and CDR2 is YYREEE (reference sequence). This CDR3 is 14 amino acids long. The CDR3 sequence is CASSLDRGNQPQHF. The CDR3, as DNA: TGTGCCAGCAGCTTGGACAGGGGCAATCAGCCCCAGCATTTT.

On this clone itself: The junction and the germline gene differ at one end; a read error may be behind it. This chain uses TRBV5-1 with TRBJ2-3; D may be TRBD1 (8 bases). Germline V lookup: CDR1 SGHRS, CDR2 YFSETQ. This CDR3 contains 15 residues. In DNA, the CDR3 is TGCGCCCGCAGCGCACAGGGGGGGGGCACAGATACGCAGTATTTT. Amino acids: CARSAQGGGTDTQYF.

The chain joins TRBV18 to TRBJ1-1; TRBD1 is a possible D gene (5 bases). Germline assignment: CDR1 KGHSH and CDR2 LQKENI. V was cut by 6 bases and J by 1 base, with 15 bases left in between. CDR3 length equals 15 residues. Written as DNA, the CDR3 is TGTGCCAGCTCCATTGAGCAGGGTCGGAACACTGAAGCTTTCTTT. It yields the protein CASSIEQGRNTEAFF.

The V gene is TRBV4-3, the J gene TRBJ1-6; maybe TRBD1 (5 bases). Trimming shortened V by 1 base and J by 6 bases, and 16 bases separated the two germline ends. This CDR3 contains 17 residues. The germline gives CDR1 LGHNA, CDR2 YSLEER. CDR3 DNA: TGCGCCAGCAGCCAAGGACTCCGCTGGGGGGGTAATTCACCCCTCCACTTT. Its translation is CASSQGLRWGGNSPLHF.

This clone was counted many times. The chain uses TRBV19 and TRBJ1-1, with a weak D call TRBD1 (6 bases). Germline CDR1 is LNHDA and CDR2 is SQIVND (reference sequence). The CDR3 runs to 16 residues. With 3 bases removed from V and 5 bases from J, the gap between germline ends came to 19 bases. The CDR3 loop reads CASSIGTGRGLTEAFF. As DNA, the CDR3 is TGTGCCAGTAGTATCGGAACAGGGCGTGGTTTAACTGAAGCTTTCTTT.

This clone was seen a single time. The V call is TRBV3-1 (or the pseudogene TRBV3-2), the J call TRBJ2-1; 15 positions agree with TRBD2. Per germline, CDR1 LGHDT and CDR2 YNNKEL (reference sequence). The CDR3 extends over 17 amino acids. Trimming at V came to 5 bases and at J to 7 bases, leaving 9 bases not matched to a gene. The DNA of the CDR3 is TGTGCCAGCAGCTTCCGGACTAGCGGGGGGGCCAAGAATGAGCAGTTCTTC. This encodes CASSFRTSGGAKNEQFF.

The chain uses TRBV2 and TRBJ2-7, with a weak D call TRBD2 (6 bases). Trimming shortened V by 5 bases and J by 2 bases, and 13 bases separated the two germline ends. The CDR3 is made up of 14 amino acids. Germline values: CDR1 SNHLY, CDR2 FYNNEI. CDR3 region: CASSSGTVTYEQYF. The CDR3 bases are TGTGCCAGCAGTTCCGGGACTGTGACCTACGAGCAGTACTTC.

The chain is built from TRBV5-4 and TRBJ1-2; TRBD1 agrees at 11 bases. After removal of 4 bases from V and 6 bases from J, the junction contained 8 bases not matched to a gene. This CDR3 spans 15 amino acids. The germline gives CDR1 SGHNT, CDR2 YYREEE (reference sequence). CDR3 coding DNA: TGTGCCAGCAGCCGGGGACAGGGGGAAGACAATGGCTACACCTTC. This gives the protein CASSRGQGEDNGYTF.

The chain employs TRBV6-5 and TRBJ2-1, with D maybe TRBD1 (6 bases). Germline loops: CDR1 MNHEY, CDR2 SVGAGI. V dropped 7 bases and J dropped 6 bases, with 13 bases sitting between them. The CDR3 runs to 13 residues. The CDR3 reads CASMGHLSNEQFF. The DNA for the CDR3 is TGTGCCAGCATGGGACATCTATCCAATGAGCAGTTCTTC.

The chain joins TRBV11-2 to TRBJ2-5, with a possible D match to TRBD2 (6 bases). The length of the CDR3 is 13 residues. Trimming stripped 4 bases from V and 1 base from J, with 7 bases between. Germline assignment: CDR1 SGHAT and CDR2 FQNNGV. CDR3 sequence: CASSSGLQETQYF. The CDR3 DNA follows: TGTGCCAGCAGCTCGGGACTCCAAGAGACCCAGTACTTC.

The CDR3 loop is CATSDSDRAEQFF. The CDR3 bases are TGTGCCACCAGTGATTCTGACAGGGCCGAGCAGTTCTTC. The chain couples TRBV24-1 to TRBJ2-1; 7 nucleotides line up with TRBD1. CDR3 length: 13 residues. With V trimmed by 2 bases and J by 10 bases, 4 bases remained unmatched. Germline assignment: CDR1 KGHDR and CDR2 SFDVKD.

The rearrangement uses TRBV7-2 and TRBJ1-2; TRBD1 matches at 11 bases. This CDR3 is built from 16 residues. Trimming cost V 5 bases and J 0 bases; bases outside gene matches: 5. CDR1 and CDR2 from the germline V gene are SGHTA and FQGNSA. The CDR3 loop reads CASSPRDRGTNYGYTF. CDR3 sequence (DNA): TGTGCCAGCAGCCCTCGGGACAGGGGGACTAACTATGGCTACACCTTC.

This clone has only one observation. The chain links TRBV7-8 to TRBJ2-1; no reliable D call. Germline V gene data show CDR1 as SGHVS and CDR2 as FQNEAQ. Trimming cost V 1 base and J 2 bases, with 9 bases left between them. CDR3 length: 15 residues. CDR3 nucleotide sequence: TGTGCCAGCAGCTTAGTTGGCGGCACCTACAATGAGCAGTTCTTC. Translated: CASSLVGGTYNEQFF.

The chain couples TRBV4-2 to TRBJ2-1; TRBD2 agrees at 8 bases. The CDR3 has 17 amino acids. In germline, CDR1 is LGHNA, CDR2 YNFKEQ. The V segment lost 2 bases and the J segment 8 bases; nucleotides outside the gene matches: 14. Here the CDR3 reads CASSQRDSGERGDEQFF. CDR3 sequence (DNA): TGTGCCAGCAGCCAACGGGATAGCGGGGAAAGGGGTGATGAGCAGTTCTTC.